This entry lists 19 T cell receptor beta chains sequenced from one sample in a study of brain T cells in children with intractable seizures. Time point described: blood from clinic visit 5 months post-surgery; TSC patient then seizure free. This table comes from immunoSEQ multiplex PCR, and its TCRdb copy is limited to in-frame clones, with some not included. The repertoire holds 340,000 or so clones, more than 85% seen once, with 5.5% to 6% in the top ten. The sequences come from peripheral blood, collected 4 to 5 months after surgery. Every receptor here comes from a boy under two years old with tuberous sclerosis and intractable seizures.

J is TRBJ1-2 and V is TRBV13; the D gene is possibly TRBD1 (6 bases). This CDR3 has 15 residues. V was cut by 2 bases and J by 10 bases, with 20 bases left in between. Germline assignment: CDR1 PRHDT and CDR2 FYEKMQ (reference sequence). The DNA of the CDR3 is TGTGCCAGCAGCTTATTGAAGGACAGTTGGTCCCTCTACACCTTC. It is translated as CASSLLKDSWSLYTF.

This chain links TRBV12-3 or TRBV12-4 with TRBJ2-1; D is possibly TRBD1 (5 bases). The CDR3 is 12 residues long. The V end lost 4 bases, the J end lost 7 bases, and 8 bases lay between the germline ends. Written as DNA, the CDR3 is TGTGCCAGCAGTTCCTCAGGGAATGAGCAGTTCTTC. Translation gives CASSSSGNEQFF.

This clone has just a few counts. The chain recombines TRBV9 with TRBJ2-2; the match to TRBD1 covers 7 bases. The CDR3 covers 17 residues. V trimming: 0 bases; J trimming: 4 bases; junction bases outside the gene matches: 9. Germline V gene data show CDR1 as SGDLS and CDR2 as YYNGEE. The CDR3 region has the DNA TGTGCCAGCAGCGTAGACTACAGGGGTCAGTTCACCGGGGAGCTGTTTTTT. Its translation: CASSVDYRGQFTGELFF.

The J gene is TRBJ2-1, the V gene TRBV7-9; 12 nucleotides agree with TRBD2. Germline V lookup: CDR1 SEHNR, CDR2 FQNEAQ (reference sequence). Unmatched junction bases numbered 7, after V lost 4 bases and J lost 6 bases. The CDR3 is 16 amino acids. CDR3 residues: CASSSYLAGGPNEQFF. The CDR3 DNA reads as TGTGCCAGCAGCTCCTACCTAGCGGGAGGGCCCAATGAGCAGTTCTTC.

V is TRBV5-5 and J is TRBJ1-1; 8 bases are shared with TRBD1. V lost 4 bases to trimming and J lost 4 bases; unmatched junction nucleotides: 6. Germline V CDR1 and CDR2: SGHKS, YYEKEE (reference sequence). The CDR3 is 14 residues long. This chain's CDR3 is CASSLSQGATEAFF. The CDR3 DNA follows: TGTGCCAGCAGCCTAAGCCAGGGGGCCACTGAAGCTTTCTTT.

The chain combines TRBV6-5 with TRBJ1-2; tentatively, D is TRBD1 (6 bases). Germline V gene lookup returns CDR1 MNHEY and CDR2 SVGAGI. This CDR3 spans 15 amino acids. Trimming took off 0 bases at V and 2 bases at J, with 10 bases between the two ends. Written as DNA, the CDR3 is TGTGCCAGCAGTTACTCGATCGGGGGCAACTATGGCTACACCTTC. Translating gives CASSYSIGGNYGYTF.

This chain uses TRBV30 with TRBJ1-2; D gene uncertain. The CDR3 loop spans 12 amino acids. The V end lost 0 bases, the J end lost 4 bases, and 6 bases lay between the germline ends. Looked up from germline, CDR1 is GTSNPN and CDR2 is SVGIG (reference sequence). The CDR3 spells CAWSVLPYGYTF. The CDR3, as DNA: TGTGCCTGGAGTGTACTCCCCTATGGCTACACCTTC.

The chain combines TRBV27 with TRBJ1-1; maybe TRBD1 (5 bases). The length of the CDR3 is 15 residues. Trimming removed 8 bases at V and 3 bases at J, with 19 bases between. Germline assignment: CDR1 MNHEY and CDR2 SMNVEV (reference sequence). Here the CDR3 reads CASSLQRGGDTEAFF. The CDR3 DNA reads TGTGCCAGCTCACTTCAGAGGGGTGGTGACACTGAAGCTTTCTTT.

The V and J genes are TRBV7-9 and TRBJ1-4; 8 nucleotides line up with TRBD1. V dropped 0 bases and J dropped 7; count of bases not matched to a gene: 7. The CDR3 is made up of 16 amino acids. The V gene's germline CDR1 is SEHNR and CDR2 FQNEAQ (reference sequence). CDR3 sequence (DNA): TGTGCCAGCAGCTTAGCCGAGACAGGGGATGGTGAAAAACTGTTTTTT. This gives the protein CASSLAETGDGEKLFF. The full variable domain, with the rest looked up from reference TRBV7-9 and TRBJ1-4, is DTGVSQNPRHKITKRGQNVTFRCDPISEHNRLYWYRQTLGQGPEFLTYFQNEAQLEKSRLLSDRFSAERPKGSFSTLEIQRTEQGDSAMYLCASSLAETGDGEKLFFGSGTQLSVL.

This rearrangement joins TRBV11-2 to TRBJ2-7; D ambiguous. The CDR3 loop spans 12 amino acids. Trimming cost V 4 bases and J 1 base, with 5 bases left between them. CDR1 SGHAT and CDR2 FQNNGV come from the germline V gene. CDR3 region: CASSSNSYEQYF. CDR3 sequence (DNA): TGTGCCAGCAGCTCGAATTCCTACGAGCAGTACTTC.

J is TRBJ2-6 and V is TRBV9, with a possible D match to TRBD1 (5 bases). Trimming cost V 0 bases and J 0 bases, with 19 bases left between them. Germline CDR1 is SGDLS and CDR2 is YYNGEE. CDR3 size: 20 residues. CDR3 DNA sequence: TGTGCCAGCAGCGTAGGCGTAGGACACCTCGCTCTCTCTGGGGCCAACGTCCTGACTTTC. Encoded protein: CASSVGVGHLALSGANVLTF.

The chain has TRBV25-1 and TRBJ2-5; 10 bases are shared with TRBD2. The V gene end was trimmed by 5 bases and the J gene end by 5 bases; junction bases not matched to a gene: 5. Germline V CDR1 and CDR2: MGHDK, SYGVNS. The CDR3 consists of 14 residues. CDR3 sequence (DNA): TGTGCCAGCAGTTTAGCGGGGGGCCGGGAGACCCAGTACTTC. As protein: CASSLAGGRETQYF. Based on the CDR3 plus reference TRBV25-1 and TRBJ2-5, the full variable domain is EADIYQTPRYLVIGTGKKITLECSQTMGHDKMYWYQQDPGMELHLIHYSYGVNSTEKGDLSSESTVSRIRTEHFPLTLESARPSHTSQYLCASSLAGGRETQYFGPGTRLLVL.

There are a few counts of this clone. The chain recombines TRBV2 with TRBJ2-7; weak D call: TRBD1 (5 bases). This CDR3 region has 15 residues. Trimming stripped 0 bases from V and 0 bases from J, with 9 bases between. Germline V lookup: CDR1 SNHLY, CDR2 FYNNEI. The CDR3 here is CASSEAGLLSYEQYF. CDR3 bases: TGTGCCAGCAGTGAAGCGGGGCTACTCTCCTACGAGCAGTACTTC.

The V gene is TRBV30, the J gene TRBJ1-2; 7 positions agree with TRBD1. Germline loops: CDR1 GTSNPN, CDR2 SVGIG (reference sequence). The V and J ends lost 5 bases and 3 bases, in that order; junction bases with no gene match: 3. CDR3 size: 12 residues. The CDR3 coding sequence is TGTGCCTGGGACGACAGGGACTATGGCTACACCTTC. This translates into CAWDDRDYGYTF.

The V call is TRBV11-1, the J call TRBJ2-1, with D uncertain. The germline V and J ends were trimmed by 5 bases and 6 bases, with 11 bases remaining between them. This CDR3 has 13 residues. Per the germline V gene, CDR1 is SGHAT and CDR2 is FQDESV (reference sequence). The CDR3 nucleotides read TGTGCCAGCAGCGCTAACATGGCCAATGAGCAGTTCTTC. The encoded protein is CASSANMANEQFF.

This CDR3 is CASSYGGYDYGYTF. The CDR3 region has the DNA TGTGCCAGTAGTTACGGGGGATACGACTATGGCTACACCTTC. This chain uses TRBV19 with TRBJ1-2, with D perhaps TRBD1 (5 bases). The germline V and J ends were trimmed by 5 bases and 3 bases, with 13 bases remaining between them. The CDR3 runs to 14 residues. Germline lookup yields CDR1 LNHDA and CDR2 SQIVND (reference sequence).

The genes are TRBV12-3 or TRBV12-4 and TRBJ2-1; tentatively, D is TRBD2 (7 bases). The CDR3 consists of 13 residues. V lost 8 bases, J lost 10 bases, and 18 bases lay in between. The CDR3 sequence is CASVLGGGSEQFF. In DNA, the CDR3 is TGTGCCAGCGTCTTAGGGGGGGGATCCGAGCAGTTCTTC.

The sample holds one count of this clone. The chain carries TRBV19 and TRBJ2-3, with a possible D match to TRBD1 (6 bases). Trimming shortened V by 2 bases and J by 4 bases, and 13 bases separated the two germline ends. Germline lookup yields CDR1 LNHDA and CDR2 SQIVND (reference sequence). The CDR3 has 15 amino acids. The CDR3 loop is CASSIKGGWPDTQYF. The CDR3, as DNA: TGTGCCAGTAGTATAAAAGGGGGATGGCCAGATACGCAGTATTTT. Using reference TRBV19 and TRBJ2-3 for the parts outside the CDR3, the full variable domain is DGGITQSPKYLFRKEGQNVTLSCEQNLNHDAMYWYRQDPGQGLRLIYYSQIVNDFQKGDIAEGYSVSREKKESFPLTVTSAQKNPTAFYLCASSIKGGWPDTQYFGPGTRLTVL.

This sequence joins TRBV7-3 and TRBJ2-2, with TRBD1 identical over 7 bases. The germline CDR1 and CDR2 sequences are SGHTA and FQGTGA. V shed 6 bases, J shed 5 bases, and the junction held 3 bases outside the gene matches. The CDR3 spans 13 residues. For the CDR3, the DNA is TGTGCCAGCAGATCACAGGGGACCGGGGAGCTGTTTTTT. It codes for CASRSQGTGELFF.